The source of this TCR beta chain is a study of response to subunit inactivated influenza vaccine. This clonotype was seen a handful of times. Its antigen remains unknown. Whole-study results and caveats: Few additional T cells are recruited per seasonal influenza vaccination, authors suggested.

TCRdb redid the calling of the RT-PCR reads with MiXCR, one entry per CDR3 protein. The table lists more than 250,000 distinct CDR3 sequences, around a fifth of them singletons. The germline V gene encodes CDR1 SGDLS and CDR2 YYNGEE. Deletions cut 2 bases from V and 0 bases from J, with 10 bases between. CDR3 length equals 15 residues. The genes are TRBV9 and TRBJ2-3; no definite D call. The receptor's source is a man aged 45-69 years who received an inactivated influenza vaccine. Sequencing used PBMCs from blood, obtained less than 22 months after vaccination. The DNA of the CDR3 is TGTGCCAGCAGCGTTGGCAGAATTAGCACAGATACGCAGTATTTT. Protein: CASSVGRISTDTQYF.